Below are 20 T cell receptor beta chains sequenced from a single sample in a study of CD8 T cells in ankylosing spondylitis (dated by TCRdb to about 2017). Library construction relied on 5' RACE. This sample was sequenced with an Illumina HiSeq 2500. In-frame beta chains were kept once TCRdb had trimmed the public reads at Q25 with fastp and called clones with MiXCR. Each entry merges the rows of one CDR3 protein and shows their most common DNA and genes. The sample records 350,000 to 450,000 distinct CDR3 sequences, around 20% of which are singletons. The top ten hold around 13% of the sample. The sequenced sample was blood, either unsorted or a sorted T cell fraction (not recorded which). Source of these receptors: a male donor with ankylosing spondylitis or in good health (not recorded which).

The chain combines TRBV12-3 or TRBV12-4 with TRBJ2-5; D is possibly TRBD2 (5 bases). There are 15 residues in the CDR3. V lost 6 bases to trimming and J lost 2 bases, with 16 bases between them. The CDR3 nucleotides are TGTGCCAGCAGCCACCGCTCGGGGAGTCAAGAGACCCAGTACTTC. Translated, it gives CASSHRSGSQETQYF.

The V gene is TRBV18, the J gene TRBJ2-2; no clear D gene. Deletions cut 3 bases from V and 2 bases from J, with 10 bases between. The CDR3 runs 15 residues. Germline lookup yields CDR1 KGHSH and CDR2 LQKENI. In DNA, the CDR3 is TGTGCCAGCTCACCGGGAAGGTCCAACACCGGGGAGCTGTTTTTT. Amino acid sequence: CASSPGRSNTGELFF. Together with reference TRBV18 and TRBJ2-2, the CDR3 gives the full variable domain: NAGVMQNPRHLVRRRGQEARLRCSPMKGHSHVYWYRQLPEEGLKFMVYLQKENIIDESGMPKERFSAEFPKEGPSILRIQQVVRGDSAAYFCASSPGRSNTGELFFGEGSRLTVL.

This clonotype came up a few times. This chain links TRBV7-9 with TRBJ2-1; perhaps TRBD2 as D (5 bases). The CDR3 consists of 14 residues. From germline, CDR1 is SEHNR and CDR2 FQNEAQ (reference sequence). With 5 bases removed from V and 7 bases from J, the gap between germline ends came to 15 bases. The CDR3: CASSPHGLRNEQFF. The CDR3 bases are TGTGCCAGCAGCCCACACGGACTGAGAAATGAGCAGTTCTTC.

Here the CDR3 DNA reads TGTGCCAGCAGCTTAGCGGCTAGCGGGTTCTACGAGCAGTACTTC. Translation: CASSLAASGFYEQYF. The gene calls are TRBV7-9 and TRBJ2-7, with TRBD2 identical over 8 bases. With 0 bases clipped from V and 3 bases from J, the junction kept 4 bases outside the gene matches. Germline-derived CDR1 and CDR2 are SEHNR and FQNEAQ (reference sequence). The CDR3 has 15 amino acids.

The V call is TRBV7-9, the J call TRBJ1-2; maybe TRBD1 (6 bases). Germline-derived CDR1 and CDR2 are SEHNR and FQNEAQ (reference sequence). CDR3 length equals 15 residues. Trimming pared 4 bases from V and 4 bases from J, leaving 16 bases between. As DNA, the CDR3 is TGTGCCAGCAGCTCCCTACAGGGACCCGTCTATGGCTACACCTTC. The encoded protein is CASSSLQGPVYGYTF.

Here the CDR3 DNA reads TGTGCCAGCAGCTTGGCCGGGACAGCGGTCTACGAGCAGTACTTC. The encoded protein is CASSLAGTAVYEQYF. This rearrangement joins TRBV7-9 to TRBJ2-7, with 7 bases that match TRBD1. J was trimmed by 3 bases and V by 3 bases; bases with no gene match: 8. CDR1 and CDR2 from the germline V gene are SEHNR and FQNEAQ (reference sequence). The CDR3 contains 15 residues.

The gene calls are TRBV9 and TRBJ2-1; 8 nucleotides line up with TRBD1. Germline CDR1 SGDLS, CDR2 YYNGEE. The CDR3 is made up of 16 amino acids. J gave up 0 bases and V 2 bases, and 4 bases lay outside the gene matches. The CDR3 reads CASSVTGDSSYNEQFF. In DNA, the CDR3 is TGTGCCAGCAGCGTGACAGGGGATAGCTCCTACAATGAGCAGTTCTTC.

J is TRBJ2-5 and V is TRBV12-3 or TRBV12-4; D is unclear. The length of the CDR3 is 14 residues. V was trimmed by 4 bases and J by 5 bases, leaving 14 bases between them. CDR3 residues: CASSYSWLGETQYF. CDR3 DNA sequence: TGTGCCAGCAGTTATAGTTGGCTGGGGGAGACCCAGTACTTC.

In its sample, this clonotype was seen many times. The chain is built from TRBV7-3 and TRBJ2-1; TRBD1 is a possible D gene (6 bases). The CDR3 extends over 15 amino acids. CDR1 and CDR2 (germline): SGHTA, FQGTGA. The V end was cut by 2 bases, the J end by 6 bases, with 14 bases between. Here the CDR3 reads CASSLYGTPTNEQFF. Written as DNA, the CDR3 is TGTGCCAGCAGCTTATACGGGACACCTACCAATGAGCAGTTCTTC.

This clonotype was counted a few times. This chain joins TRBV7-9 and TRBJ2-1; D is possibly TRBD1 (5 bases). The CDR3 is 17 amino acids. CDR1 and CDR2 from the germline V gene are SEHNR and FQNEAQ (reference sequence). V lost 5 bases and J 0 bases, leaving 17 bases between the germline ends. CDR3 nucleotide sequence: TGTGCCAGCAGCCCCCGGGCACAGGCAAGCTCCTACAATGAGCAGTTCTTC. As protein: CASSPRAQASSYNEQFF.

This CDR3 is CASSMGVSGNEQFF. For the CDR3, the DNA is TGTGCCAGCAGCATGGGGGTTTCTGGCAATGAGCAGTTCTTC. V usage is TRBV28 and J usage is TRBJ2-1; TRBD1 or TRBD2 may be the D gene (5 bases each). The germline CDR1 and CDR2 sequences are MDHEN and SYDVKM. Between the trimmed V and J ends, which lost 6 bases and 6 bases, there was a span of 15 bases. The CDR3 has 14 amino acids.

This clonotype was found a few times. The rearrangement joins TRBV6-5 to TRBJ1-2; D is unresolved. This CDR3 spans 15 amino acids. The ends were cut back, 0 bases at V and 2 bases at J, with 10 bases in the middle. The germline CDR1 and CDR2 sequences are MNHEY and SVGAGI. CDR3 in DNA: TGTGCCAGCAGTTACTCGGAAGAGCTCAACTATGGCTACACCTTC. Residues: CASSYSEELNYGYTF.

This clonotype has more than one count but fewer than ten. The chain links TRBV4-1 to TRBJ2-5; D gene ambiguous. This CDR3 spans 16 amino acids. V was shortened by 2 bases and J by 2 bases, with 15 bases between the two germline ends. CDR1 MGHRA and CDR2 YSYEKL come from the germline V gene. The CDR3 DNA sequence: TGCGCCAGCAGCCAACCTACATTCGAACCACAAGAGACCCAGTACTTC. Its protein is CASSQPTFEPQETQYF.

This chain uses TRBV20-1 with TRBJ2-7; a possible D gene is TRBD1 (6 bases). CDR1 DFQATT and CDR2 SNEGSKA come from the germline V gene (reference sequence). Trimming left V 5 bases short and J 0 bases short, with 11 bases between. CDR3 length: 13 residues. CDR3 bases: TGCAGTGCTGATGGGGACACCTCCTACGAGCAGTACTTC. Protein: CSADGDTSYEQYF.

V is TRBV7-6 and J is TRBJ2-1, with TRBD2 identical over 8 bases. This CDR3 comprises 15 residues. CDR1 and CDR2 from the germline V gene are SGHVS and FNYEAQ. Losses at the gene ends were 5 bases for V and 8 bases for J; bases not matched to a gene: 11. The CDR3 coding sequence is TGTGCCAGCAGCCAACCGGGACTAGGGTACGATGAGCAGTTCTTC. Its protein product is CASSQPGLGYDEQFF.

The chain links TRBV2 to TRBJ2-2; D possibly corresponds to TRBD1 (6 bases). Looked up from germline, CDR1 is SNHLY and CDR2 is FYNNEI. V lost 7 bases to trimming and J lost 1 base, with 13 bases between them. The CDR3 spans 15 residues. For the CDR3, the DNA is TGTGCCAGCATAAGCCCACAGGGGAACACCGGGGAGCTGTTTTTT. It codes for CASISPQGNTGELFF.

As concerns this clonotype: At one of its ends the junction is not consistent with the germline gene, which may arise from a read error. The chain joins TRBV7-9 to TRBJ2-2; D is perhaps TRBD1 or TRBD2 (6 bases each). The CDR3 contains 14 residues. CDR1 SEHNR and CDR2 FQNEAQ come from the germline V gene (reference sequence). This chain's CDR3 is CTSSYRDSNGELFF. CDR3 nucleotides: TGTACCAGCAGCTACAGGGACTCCAACGGGGAGCTGTTTTTT.

A few counts support this clonotype. The chain combines TRBV6-1 with TRBJ1-6, with TRBD1 as a possible D gene (5 bases). The CDR3 has 14 amino acids. The germline V gene encodes CDR1 MNHNS and CDR2 SASEGT. V was trimmed by 2 bases and J by 5 bases, leaving 7 bases between them. The CDR3, as DNA: TGTGCCAGCAGTGAATGGGGCCATAATTCACCCCTCCACTTT. The encoded protein is CASSEWGHNSPLHF.

This chain uses TRBV4-1 with TRBJ2-5; no clear D gene. The CDR3 is 16 amino acids. The germline V and J ends were trimmed by 4 bases and 5 bases, with 20 bases remaining between them. In germline, CDR1 is MGHRA, CDR2 YSYEKL. In DNA, the CDR3 is TGCGCCAGCAGCCCCATCCCGACCGGGCCTTTGGAGACCCAGTACTTC. Translating gives CASSPIPTGPLETQYF.

The chain couples TRBV7-8 to TRBJ2-1; TRBD1 matches 12 bases. J lost 2 bases, V lost 4 bases, and 3 bases had no gene match. This CDR3 comprises 16 residues. From germline, CDR1 is SGHVS and CDR2 FQNEAQ. The CDR3 reads CASSSRDRGPYNEQFF. In nucleotides, the CDR3 is TGTGCCAGCAGCTCGAGGGACAGGGGGCCCTACAATGAGCAGTTCTTC. The full variable domain, rest sourced from reference TRBV7-8 and TRBJ2-1, is GAGVSQSPRYKVAKRGQDVALRCDPISGHVSLFWYQQALGQGPEFLTYFQNEAQLDKSGLPSDRFFAERPEGSVSTLKIQRTQQEDSAVYLCASSSRDRGPYNEQFFGPGTRLTVL.